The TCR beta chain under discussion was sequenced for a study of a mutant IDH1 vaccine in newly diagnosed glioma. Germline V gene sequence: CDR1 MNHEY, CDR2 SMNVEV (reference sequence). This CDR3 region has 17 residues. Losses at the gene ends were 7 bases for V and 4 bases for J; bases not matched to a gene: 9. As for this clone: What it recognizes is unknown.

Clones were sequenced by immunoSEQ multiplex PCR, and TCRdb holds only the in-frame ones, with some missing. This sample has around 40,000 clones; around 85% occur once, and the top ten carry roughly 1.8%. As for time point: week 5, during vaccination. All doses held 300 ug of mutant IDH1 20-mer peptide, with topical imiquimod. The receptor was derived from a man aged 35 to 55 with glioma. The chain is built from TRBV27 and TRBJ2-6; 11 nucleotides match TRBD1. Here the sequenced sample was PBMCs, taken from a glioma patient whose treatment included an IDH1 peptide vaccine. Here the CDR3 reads CASTGGQGAYGANVLTF. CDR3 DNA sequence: TGTGCCAGCACTGGAGGACAGGGGGCGTACGGGGCCAACGTCCTGACTTTC. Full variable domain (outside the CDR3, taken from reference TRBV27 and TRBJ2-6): EAQVTQNPRYLITVTGKKLTVTCSQNMNHEYMSWYRQDPGLGLRQIYYSMNVEVTDKGDVPEGYKVSRKEKRNFPLILESPSPNQTSLYFCASTGGQGAYGANVLTFGAGSRLTVL.